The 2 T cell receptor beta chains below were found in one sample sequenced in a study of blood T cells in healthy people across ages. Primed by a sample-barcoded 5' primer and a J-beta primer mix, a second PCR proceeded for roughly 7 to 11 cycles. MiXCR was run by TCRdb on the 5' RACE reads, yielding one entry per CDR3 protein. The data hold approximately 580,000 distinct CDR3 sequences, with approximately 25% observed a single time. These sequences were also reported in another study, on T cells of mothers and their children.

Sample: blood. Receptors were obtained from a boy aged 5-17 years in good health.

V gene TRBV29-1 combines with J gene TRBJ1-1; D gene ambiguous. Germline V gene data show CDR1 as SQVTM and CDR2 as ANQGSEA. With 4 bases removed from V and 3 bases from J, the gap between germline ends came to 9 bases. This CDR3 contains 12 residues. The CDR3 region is CSVVVVDTEAFF. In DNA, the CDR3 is TGCAGCGTTGTGGTTGTGGACACTGAAGCTTTCTTT. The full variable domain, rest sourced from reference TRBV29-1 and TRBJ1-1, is SAVISQKPSRDICQRGTSLTIQCQVDSQVTMMFWYRQQPGQSLTLIATANQGSEATYESGFVIDKFPISRPNLTFSTLTVSNMSPEDSSIYLCSVVVVDTEAFFGQGTRLTVV.

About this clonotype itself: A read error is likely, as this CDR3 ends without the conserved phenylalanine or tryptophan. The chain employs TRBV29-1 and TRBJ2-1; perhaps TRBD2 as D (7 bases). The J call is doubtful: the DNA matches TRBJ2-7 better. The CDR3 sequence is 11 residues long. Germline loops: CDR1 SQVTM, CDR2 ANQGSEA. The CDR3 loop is CSVDGGGKQYV. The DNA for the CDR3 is TGCAGCGTTGATGGGGGGGGCAAGCAGTACGTC.